The rows below give T cell receptor beta chains drawn from one sample of a study of blood T cell repertoires in COVID-19. Sequencing was performed with immunoSEQ multiplex PCR; in TCRdb, only in-frame clones are kept and a portion is missing. The repertoire has around 200,000 clones, more than 75% of them found once; the top ten carry 15% to 20%. Sequenced material: peripheral blood. These receptors originate from a person between 65 and 80 years old with COVID-19, enrolled during active disease. CDR3s include the opening cysteine and the closing phenylalanine or tryptophan.

J: TRBJ2-7
V: TRBV3-1/TRBV3-2
CDR3: CASSVRLGQPYEQYF

J: TRBJ1-4
V: TRBV5-6
CDR3: CASSFGRLGNEKLFF

J: TRBJ1-5
V: TRBV20-1
CDR3: CSASVGTGGQPQHF

J: TRBJ2-7
V: TRBV6-5
CDR3: CASSTTGASYEQYF

J: TRBJ1-6
V: TRBV4-1
CDR3: CASSPEGRGGSPLHF

J: TRBJ2-7
V: TRBV18
CDR3: CASSPGTSGRGPYEQYF

J: TRBJ2-1
V: TRBV4-2
CDR3: CASSQAIGGGFEQFF

J: TRBJ2-1
V: TRBV7-2
CDR3: CASSLAPGQGNNEQFF

J: TRBJ2-7
V: TRBV19
CDR3: CASSSGTAYEQYF

J: TRBJ1-2
V: TRBV5-6
CDR3: CASSLGTGGYGYTF

J: TRBJ2-2
V: TRBV4-3
CDR3: CASSLGQGDVGELFF

J: TRBJ1-2
V: TRBV2
CDR3: CASRAGLYGYTF

J: TRBJ2-3
V: TRBV5-1
CDR3: CASSLALAGGDTQYF

J: TRBJ1-6
V: TRBV7-2
CDR3: CASSLDFGSYNSPLHF

J: TRBJ1-2
V: TRBV6-5
CDR3: CASSYEAGWAYGYTF

J: TRBJ1-4
V: TRBV5-8
CDR3: CASSLGRQAPEKLFF

J: TRBJ2-4
V: TRBV28
CDR3: CASSRSRTGGTPKNIQYF

J: TRBJ1-5
V: TRBV7-2
CDR3: CASSYLGGGNQPQHF

J: TRBJ1-6
V: TRBV6-5
CDR3: CASSRQGPGSPLHF

J: TRBJ1-5
V: TRBV7-2
CDR3: CASSLAPGAGQPQHF

J: TRBJ2-3
V: TRBV21-1
CDR3: CASSTEGTDRGNTQYF

J: TRBJ2-2
V: TRBV6-5
CDR3: CASSYSYGELFF

J: TRBJ1-1
V: TRBV19
CDR3: CASSLRQGMNTEAFF

J: TRBJ1-5
V: TRBV28
CDR3: CASSLVPPGRNQPQHF

J: TRBJ2-3
V: TRBV5-8
CDR3: CASSYVRTPSTDTQYF

J: TRBJ1-2
V: TRBV28
CDR3: CASSQGAPRGYTF

J: TRBJ1-1
V: TRBV6-5
CDR3: CASSIKQGATEAFF